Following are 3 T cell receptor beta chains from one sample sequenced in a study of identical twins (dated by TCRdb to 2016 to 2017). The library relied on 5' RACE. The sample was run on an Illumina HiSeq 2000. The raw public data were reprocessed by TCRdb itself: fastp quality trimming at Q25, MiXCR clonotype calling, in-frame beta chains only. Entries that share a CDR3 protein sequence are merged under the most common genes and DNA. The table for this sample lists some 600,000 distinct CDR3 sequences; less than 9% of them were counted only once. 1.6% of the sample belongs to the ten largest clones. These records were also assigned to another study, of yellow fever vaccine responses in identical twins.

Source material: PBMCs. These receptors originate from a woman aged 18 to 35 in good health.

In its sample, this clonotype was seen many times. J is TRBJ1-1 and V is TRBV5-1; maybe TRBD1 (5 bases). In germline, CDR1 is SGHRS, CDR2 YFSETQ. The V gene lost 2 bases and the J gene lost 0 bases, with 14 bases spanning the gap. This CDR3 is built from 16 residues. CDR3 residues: CASSFGNQGLNTEAFF. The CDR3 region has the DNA TGCGCCAGCAGCTTTGGCAACCAGGGTTTGAACACTGAAGCTTTCTTT.

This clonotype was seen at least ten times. CDR3 sequence reads: CASSPLGGSYETQYF. CDR3 DNA sequence: TGTGCCAGCAGCCCGTTGGGCGGGAGTTACGAGACCCAGTACTTC. The V and J genes are TRBV7-6 and TRBJ2-5; 7 bases line up with TRBD2. Germline CDR1 is SGHVS and CDR2 is FNYEAQ. The CDR3 has 15 residues. Losses at the gene ends were 5 bases for V and 5 bases for J; bases not matched to a gene: 11.

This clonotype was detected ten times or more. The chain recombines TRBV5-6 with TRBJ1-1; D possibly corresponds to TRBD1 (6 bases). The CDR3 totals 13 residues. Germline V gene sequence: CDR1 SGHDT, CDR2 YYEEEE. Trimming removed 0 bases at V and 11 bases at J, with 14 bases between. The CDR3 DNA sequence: TGTGCCAGCAGCTTGGGCCCCCCAGGGGATGCTTTCTTT. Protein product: CASSLGPPGDAFF.